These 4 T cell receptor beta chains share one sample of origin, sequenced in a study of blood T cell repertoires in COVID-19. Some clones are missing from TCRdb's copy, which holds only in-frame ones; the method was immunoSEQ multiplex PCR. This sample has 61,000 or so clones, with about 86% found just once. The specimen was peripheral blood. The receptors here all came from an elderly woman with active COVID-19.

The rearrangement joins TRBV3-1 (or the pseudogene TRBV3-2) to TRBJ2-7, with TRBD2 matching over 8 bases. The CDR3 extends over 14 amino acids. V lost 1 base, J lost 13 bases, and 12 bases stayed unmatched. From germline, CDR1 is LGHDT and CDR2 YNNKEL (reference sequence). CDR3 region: CASSQGAAGARSYF. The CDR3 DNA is TGTGCCAGCAGCCAAGGAGCAGCGGGGGCTCGCTCCTACTTC.

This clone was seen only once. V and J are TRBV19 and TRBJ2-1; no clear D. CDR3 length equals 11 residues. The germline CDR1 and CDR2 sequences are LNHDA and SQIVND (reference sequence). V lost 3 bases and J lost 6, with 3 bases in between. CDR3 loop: CASSIRNEQFF. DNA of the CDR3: TGTGCCAGTAGTATTCGCAATGAGCAGTTCTTC.

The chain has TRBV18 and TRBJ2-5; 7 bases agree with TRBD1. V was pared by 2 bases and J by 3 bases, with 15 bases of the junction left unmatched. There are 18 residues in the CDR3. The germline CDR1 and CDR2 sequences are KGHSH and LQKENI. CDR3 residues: CASSPILNRGLGKETQYF. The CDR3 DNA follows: TGTGCCAGCTCACCAATTCTCAACAGGGGTTTGGGGAAAGAGACCCAGTACTTC.

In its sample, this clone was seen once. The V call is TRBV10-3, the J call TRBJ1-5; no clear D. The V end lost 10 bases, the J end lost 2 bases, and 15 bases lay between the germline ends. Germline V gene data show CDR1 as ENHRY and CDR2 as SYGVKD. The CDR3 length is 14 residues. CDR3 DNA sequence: TGTGCCACAACCTCCGGTACGCGCAATCAGCCCCAGCATTTT. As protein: CATTSGTRNQPQHF.